Shown below are 20 T cell receptor beta chains from a single sample sequenced in a study of Ad26.COV2.S vaccination and SARS-CoV-2 variants. The treatment denotes: some 19 received Ad26.COV2.S at low or high dose, single or two shots; about 5 received placebo; per-sample allocation not given. Sampling took place 63 days after the first vaccine or placebo injection. The repertoire was sequenced with immunoSEQ multiplex PCR; TCRdb's copy has only in-frame clones and lacks some. The profile covers about 680,000 clones, with 70% to 90% appearing a single time and about 1.5% taken by the ten largest. This specimen consisted of peripheral blood, obtained in a trial of Ad26.COV2.S vaccine versus placebo. These receptors were obtained from a person between 18 and 59 years old who received the Ad26.COV2.S COVID-19 vaccine or a placebo.

V and J are TRBV14 and TRBJ1-1; D perhaps matches TRBD1 (5 bases). Looked up from germline, CDR1 is SGHDN and CDR2 is FVKESK. The germline V and J ends were trimmed by 6 bases and 4 bases, with 6 bases remaining between them. The CDR3 loop spans 11 amino acids. CDR3 protein: CASRRGTEAFF. The CDR3 region has the DNA TGTGCCAGCAGGAGGGGCACTGAAGCTTTCTTT. Filled out from reference TRBV14 and TRBJ1-1, the complete variable domain reads EAGVTQFPSHSVIEKGQTVTLRCDPISGHDNLYWYRRVMGKEIKFLLHFVKESKQDESGMPNNRFLAERTGGTYSTLKVQPAELEDSGVYFCASRRGTEAFFGQGTRLTVV.

This chain connects TRBV6-2 or TRBV6-3 to TRBJ2-1; no definite D call. CDR3 length: 12 residues. Germline V lookup: CDR1 MNHEY, CDR2 SVGEGT. Trimming removed 5 bases at V and 12 bases at J, with 14 bases between. CDR3 in amino acids: CASSPGSRGQFF. In nucleotides, the CDR3 is TGTGCCAGCAGTCCCGGGTCCCGAGGGCAGTTCTTC.

V is TRBV7-9 and J is TRBJ1-4, with TRBD1 matching over 7 bases. The germline V gene encodes CDR1 SEHNR and CDR2 FQNEAQ (reference sequence). V gave up 5 bases and J gave up 2 bases; unmatched junction bases: 5. The CDR3 loop spans 15 amino acids. The CDR3 DNA sequence: TGTGCCAGCAGCCCGACAGGGAGCACTAATGAAAAACTGTTTTTT. Translation: CASSPTGSTNEKLFF.

A few counts support this clone. The CDR3 here is CASSVGQGSNQPQHF. The CDR3 DNA sequence: TGTGCCAGCAGTGTCGGACAGGGGAGCAATCAGCCCCAGCATTTT. The V gene is TRBV27, the J gene TRBJ1-5; TRBD1 matches 9 bases. CDR1 and CDR2 (germline): MNHEY, SMNVEV (reference sequence). The CDR3 runs 15 residues. After removal of 5 bases from V and 1 base from J, the junction contained 3 bases not matched to a gene.

Comment on this clone: Other DNA sequences in this sample translate to the same CDR3. J is TRBJ1-6 and V is TRBV5-1, with D possibly being TRBD1 (6 bases). The CDR3 is made up of 13 amino acids. CDR1 is SGHRS and CDR2 is YFSETQ in the germline V gene. Trimming removed 0 bases at V and 10 bases at J, with 8 bases between. This chain's CDR3 is CASSLAGGSPLHF. The CDR3 DNA is TGCGCCAGCAGCTTGGCTGGGGGCTCACCCCTCCACTTT.

The chain combines TRBV6-5 with TRBJ1-1; 11 positions match TRBD1. CDR3 length: 14 amino acids. V lost 6 bases, J lost 2 bases, and 2 bases stayed unmatched. Germline V gene sequence: CDR1 MNHEY, CDR2 SVGAGI. In DNA, the CDR3 is TGTGCCAGCAGGGGACAGGGGGTTAACACTGAAGCTTTCTTT. Amino acids: CASRGQGVNTEAFF.

The chain joins TRBV5-1 to TRBJ1-1; the D gene is possibly TRBD1 (5 bases). V was shortened by 0 bases and J by 1 base, with 19 bases between the two germline ends. Germline loops: CDR1 SGHRS, CDR2 YFSETQ. The CDR3 contains 18 residues. This chain's CDR3 is CASSLVGGKGSTNTEAFF. The CDR3 coding sequence is TGCGCCAGCAGCTTGGTTGGGGGTAAAGGGTCGACGAACACTGAAGCTTTCTTT.

The CDR3 is CASSYSRRSDTEAFF. The DNA for the CDR3 is TGTGCCAGCAGTTACTCCCGAAGATCTGACACTGAAGCTTTCTTT. V and J are TRBV6-5 and TRBJ1-1, with D unresolved. The CDR3 length is 15 residues. V dropped 0 bases and J dropped 3 bases, with 11 bases sitting between them. Germline V gives CDR1 MNHEY, CDR2 SVGAGI.

The chain carries TRBV30 and TRBJ2-3; either TRBD1 or TRBD2 may fit D (5 bases each). This CDR3 comprises 15 residues. Germline V CDR1 and CDR2: GTSNPN, SVGIG (reference sequence). The germline V and J ends were trimmed by 0 bases and 0 bases, with 10 bases remaining between them. Here the CDR3 reads CAWSVNGASTDTQYF. CDR3 nucleotides: TGTGCCTGGAGTGTAAACGGGGCTAGCACAGATACGCAGTATTTT.

This sequence joins TRBV27 and TRBJ2-5; unclear D gene. The CDR3 consists of 14 residues. Germline lookup yields CDR1 MNHEY and CDR2 SMNVEV (reference sequence). Trimming pared 4 bases from V and 1 base from J, leaving 10 bases between. This CDR3 reads CASSSRRFQETQYF. The CDR3 region has the DNA TGTGCCAGCAGTTCCCGACGGTTCCAAGAGACCCAGTACTTC.

This chain joins TRBV7-9 and TRBJ2-1, with 11 bases matching TRBD2. V dropped 0 bases and J dropped 8; count of bases not matched to a gene: 6. Per germline, CDR1 SEHNR and CDR2 FQNEAQ (reference sequence). This CDR3 has 16 amino acids. The CDR3 loop is CASSLASGGGTDEQFF. Written as DNA, the CDR3 is TGTGCCAGCAGCTTAGCTAGCGGGGGGGGAACCGATGAGCAGTTCTTC. The full variable domain, completed using reference TRBV7-9 and TRBJ2-1, is DTGVSQNPRHKITKRGQNVTFRCDPISEHNRLYWYRQTLGQGPEFLTYFQNEAQLEKSRLLSDRFSAERPKGSFSTLEIQRTEQGDSAMYLCASSLASGGGTDEQFFGPGTRLTVL.

This chain connects TRBV7-8 to TRBJ1-2, with TRBD1 identical over 7 bases. This CDR3 comprises 15 residues. V gave up 3 bases and J gave up 3 bases; unmatched junction bases: 7. Germline V gene data show CDR1 as SGHVS and CDR2 as FQNEAQ. This chain's CDR3 is CASSLWEGGDYGYTF. The CDR3 DNA is TGTGCCAGCAGCTTGTGGGAAGGGGGCGACTATGGCTACACCTTC.

The chain carries TRBV19 and TRBJ2-1; 12 nucleotides agree with TRBD2. CDR1 is LNHDA and CDR2 is SQIVND in the germline V gene (reference sequence). CDR3 length equals 15 residues. After removal of 7 bases from V and 4 bases from J, the junction contained 5 bases not matched to a gene. The CDR3, as DNA: TGTGCCAGTACCTCAGGACTAGCGGGGTACAATGAGCAGTTCTTC. It yields the protein CASTSGLAGYNEQFF.

The chain carries TRBV23-1 and TRBJ1-1, with TRBD1 as a possible D gene (5 bases). TRBV23-1 is flagged as an ORF with uncertain function. This CDR3 is 14 amino acids long. V was trimmed by 8 bases and J by 1 base, leaving 14 bases between them. Here the CDR3 reads CASDSGTGNTEAFF. The CDR3 DNA sequence: TGCGCCAGCGACTCCGGGACGGGGAACACTGAAGCTTTCTTT.

On this clone itself: A read error may produce the germline difference seen at one junction end. The chain uses TRBV12-3 or TRBV12-4 and TRBJ1-3; 9 positions match TRBD1. This CDR3 is built from 11 residues. CDR3 in amino acids: CASSQGQGKHF. CDR3 nucleotide sequence: TGTGCCAGCAGTCAAGGACAGGGGAAGCATTTT.

The rearrangement links TRBV7-2 to TRBJ2-3, with 7 bases matching TRBD2. Germline assignment: CDR1 SGHTA and CDR2 FQGNSA. The CDR3 runs 17 residues. The V gene end was trimmed by 4 bases and the J gene end by 4 bases; junction bases not matched to a gene: 14. DNA for the CDR3: TGTGCCAGCAGCTCCTTCAGGTCCGCGGGAGAACCAGATACGCAGTATTTT. It yields the protein CASSSFRSAGEPDTQYF.

The chain combines TRBV7-2 with TRBJ2-7; the D is unclear. V was cut by 2 bases and J by 5 bases, with 7 bases left in between. From germline, CDR1 is SGHTA and CDR2 FQGNSA. This CDR3 contains 12 residues. The CDR3 bases are TGTGCCAGCAGCTTAATTGCAGACGAGCAGTACTTC. It encodes CASSLIADEQYF.

This chain uses TRBV29-1 with TRBJ2-2, with D possibly being TRBD1 (6 bases). The CDR3 is 13 amino acids. The germline CDR1 and CDR2 sequences are SQVTM and ANQGSEA. Trimming cost V 6 bases and J 3 bases, with 11 bases left between them. The CDR3 sequence is CSVETGYTGELFF. The CDR3 region has the DNA TGCAGCGTAGAGACAGGCTACACCGGGGAGCTGTTTTTT.

The V gene is TRBV13, the J gene TRBJ2-5; TRBD2 matches 11 bases. With 3 bases clipped from V and 5 bases from J, the junction kept 8 bases outside the gene matches. Looked up from germline, CDR1 is PRHDT and CDR2 is FYEKMQ (reference sequence). The CDR3 totals 16 residues. CDR3: CASSLGGSGGAETQYF. As DNA, the CDR3 is TGTGCCAGCAGCTTGGGAGGTAGCGGGGGGGCGGAGACCCAGTACTTC.

This sequence joins TRBV6-2 or TRBV6-3 and TRBJ2-6; unclear D gene. The germline gives CDR1 MNHEY, CDR2 SVGEGT. This CDR3 contains 16 residues. V lost 4 bases and J lost 1, with 11 bases in between. CDR3 bases: TGTGCCAGCAGTTCCACGGCCTATTCTGGGGCCAACGTCCTGACTTTC. It yields the protein CASSSTAYSGANVLTF.